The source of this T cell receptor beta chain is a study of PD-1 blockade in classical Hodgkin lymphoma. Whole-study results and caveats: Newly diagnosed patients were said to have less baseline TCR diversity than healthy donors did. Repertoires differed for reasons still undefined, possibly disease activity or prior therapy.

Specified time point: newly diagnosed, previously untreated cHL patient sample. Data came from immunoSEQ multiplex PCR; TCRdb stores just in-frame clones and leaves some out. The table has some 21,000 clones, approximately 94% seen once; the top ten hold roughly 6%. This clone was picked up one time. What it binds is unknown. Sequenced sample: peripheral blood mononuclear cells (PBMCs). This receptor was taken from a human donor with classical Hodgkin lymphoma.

The CDR3 is CASSPAQYSYEQYF. The CDR3 bases are TGCGCCAGCAGCCCAGCCCAATATTCCTACGAGCAGTACTTC. This chain joins TRBV4-1 and TRBJ2-7, with D hard to call. Germline values: CDR1 MGHRA, CDR2 YSYEKL. The CDR3 has 14 residues. Trimming shortened V by 4 bases and J by 1 base, and 11 bases separated the two germline ends.